The entry below describes one T cell receptor beta chain. The entry originates in a study of T cell changes during pregnancy in multiple sclerosis. Per germline, CDR1 SGHKS and CDR2 YYEKEE (reference sequence). The junction had 8 bases not matched to a gene; V was cut back by 4 bases and J by 8 bases. CDR3 size: 15 residues. Some clones are missing from TCRdb's copy, which holds only in-frame ones; the method was immunoSEQ multiplex PCR. This sample has 11,000 or so clones, with roughly 94% found just once. The sequenced sample was CD4+ T cells from peripheral blood mononuclear cells, obtained before pregnancy. The V gene is TRBV5-5, the J gene TRBJ2-1, with 11 bases matching TRBD1. This TCR was recovered from a female donor with multiple sclerosis, enrolled in a pregnancy study. The CDR3 is CASSQRTGGWHEQFF. CDR3 coding DNA: TGTGCCAGCAGCCAAAGGACAGGGGGCTGGCATGAGCAGTTCTTC.